These T cell receptor beta chains were read from a single sample in a study of T cells in Graves' hyperthyroidism and ophthalmopathy. TCRdb called the multiplex PCR reads again in MiXCR, with one record for every CDR3 protein. The data hold hundreds of thousands of distinct CDR3 sequences, with around a third observed a single time. The source material was blood. The receptors here all came from a woman in her forties with Graves' hyperthyroidism. Both conserved end residues are part of each CDR3. Fields, in order: J gene, D gene, clone size, V gene, CDR3 protein, CDR3 DNA. The D gene is left open where the match is weak. Clone size is stated in some rows and not others, as once, few, many or a class when expanded.

TRBJ1-2	.	few	TRBV5-1	CASRSPGQGYGYTF	TGCGCCAGCAGATCACCGGGGCAAGGCTATGGCTACACCTTC
TRBJ2-5	TRBD2	.	TRBV6-5	CATTLADQETQYF	TGTGCCACCACTCTAGCGGACCAAGAGACCCAGTACTTC
TRBJ2-7	TRBD1	many	TRBV7-2	CASSPDRDYEQYF	TGTGCCAGCAGCCCGGACAGGGACTACGAGCAGTACTTC
TRBJ1-1	TRBD1	.	TRBV2	CASTGGAGGPFF	TGTGCCAGCACCGGCGGGGCAGGGGGGCCTTTCTTT
TRBJ2-2	.	many	TRBV19	CASSFRSLGELFF	TGTGCCAGTAGTTTCCGGTCCCTCGGGGAGCTGTTTTTT
TRBJ1-2	.	many	TRBV29-1	CSVVVQGWDGYTF	TGCAGCGTTGTAGTACAGGGATGGGATGGCTACACCTTC
TRBJ2-5	TRBD2	many	TRBV15	CATTRLAGSQETQYF	TGTGCCACTACCAGACTAGCGGGCAGTCAAGAGACCCAGTACTTC
TRBJ1-6	.	once	TRBV27	CASSFSPGAGRTPLHF	TGTGCCAGCAGTTTTTCACCCGGCGCAGGAAGGACACCCCTCCACTTT
TRBJ2-7	.	many	TRBV7-9	CASQGGIPPYEQYF	TGTGCCAGCCAGGGTGGCATACCTCCCTACGAGCAGTACTTC
TRBJ2-5	.	few	TRBV5-1	CASSLFKGKQETQYF	TGCGCCAGCAGCTTGTTTAAGGGAAAGCAAGAGACCCAGTACTTC
TRBJ2-7	.	.	TRBV6-6	CASSYSILGPPEQYF	TGTGCCAGCAGTTACTCGATCTTGGGGCCTCCAGAGCAGTACTTC
TRBJ1-2	.	.	TRBV7-2	CASSVGTAYDGCTF	TGTGCCAGCAGCGTGGGGACGGCCTACGATGGCTGCACCTTC
TRBJ1-1	.	.	TRBV5-1	CASSSRWRPLSNTEAFF	TGCGCCAGCAGTTCAAGGTGGCGCCCACTGTCGAACACTGAAGCTTTCTTT
TRBJ2-5	.	many	TRBV10-3	CAISVVGETQYF	TGTGCCATCAGTGTGGTTGGAGAGACCCAGTACTTC